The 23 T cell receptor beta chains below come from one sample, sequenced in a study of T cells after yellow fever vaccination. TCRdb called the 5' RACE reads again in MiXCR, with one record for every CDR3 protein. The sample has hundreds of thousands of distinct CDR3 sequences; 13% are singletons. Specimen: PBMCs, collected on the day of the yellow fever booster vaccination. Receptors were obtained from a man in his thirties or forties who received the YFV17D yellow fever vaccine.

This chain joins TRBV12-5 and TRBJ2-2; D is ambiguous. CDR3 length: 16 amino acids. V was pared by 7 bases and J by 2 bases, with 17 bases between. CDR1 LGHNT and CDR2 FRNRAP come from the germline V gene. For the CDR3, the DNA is TGTGCTAGTGCCCCAGTTTCGGCACTAAACACCGGGGAGCTGTTTTTT. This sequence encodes CASAPVSALNTGELFF.

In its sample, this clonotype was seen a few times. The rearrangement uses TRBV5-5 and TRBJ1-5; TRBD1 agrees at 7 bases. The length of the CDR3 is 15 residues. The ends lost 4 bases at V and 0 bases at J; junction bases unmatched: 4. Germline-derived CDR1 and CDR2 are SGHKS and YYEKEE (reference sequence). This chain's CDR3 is CASSQGDTSNQPQHF. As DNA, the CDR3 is TGTGCCAGCAGCCAGGGGGACACTAGCAATCAGCCCCAGCATTTT.

Written as DNA, the CDR3 is TGCAGCGTTGACCCGGCCTCAGGGGCAGTTACGCAGTATTTT. It is translated as CSVDPASGAVTQYF. The chain carries TRBV29-1 and TRBJ2-3, with D maybe TRBD1 (6 bases). The CDR3 is 14 residues long. Germline V gives CDR1 SQVTM, CDR2 ANQGSEA. The V and J ends lost 3 bases and 8 bases respectively, with 18 bases between them.

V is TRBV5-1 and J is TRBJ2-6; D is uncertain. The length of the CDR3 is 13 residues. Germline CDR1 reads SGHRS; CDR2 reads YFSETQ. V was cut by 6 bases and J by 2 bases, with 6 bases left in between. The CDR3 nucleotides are TGCGCCAGCAATGTCCCTGGGGCCAACGTCCTGACTTTC. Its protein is CASNVPGANVLTF.

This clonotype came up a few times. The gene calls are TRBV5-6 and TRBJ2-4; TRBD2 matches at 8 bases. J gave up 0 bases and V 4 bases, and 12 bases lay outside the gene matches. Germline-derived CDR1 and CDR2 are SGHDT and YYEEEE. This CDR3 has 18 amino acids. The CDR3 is CASSPGLGGSIAKNIQYF. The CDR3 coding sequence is TGTGCCAGCAGCCCGGGACTAGGGGGATCGATAGCCAAAAACATTCAGTACTTC.

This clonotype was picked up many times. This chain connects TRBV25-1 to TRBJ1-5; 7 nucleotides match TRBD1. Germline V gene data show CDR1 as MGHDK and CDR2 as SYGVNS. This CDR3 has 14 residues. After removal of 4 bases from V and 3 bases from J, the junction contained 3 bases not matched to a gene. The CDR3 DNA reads TGTGCCAGCAGTGGGGACAGCCTCAATCAGCCCCAGCATTTT. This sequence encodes CASSGDSLNQPQHF.

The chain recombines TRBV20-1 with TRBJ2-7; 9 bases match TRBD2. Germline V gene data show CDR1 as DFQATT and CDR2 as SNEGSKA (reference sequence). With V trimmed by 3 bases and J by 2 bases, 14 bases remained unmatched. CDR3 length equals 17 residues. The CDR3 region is CSASPRLAGISTYEQYF. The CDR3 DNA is TGCAGTGCTAGCCCGCGGCTAGCGGGAATTAGCACCTACGAGCAGTACTTC.

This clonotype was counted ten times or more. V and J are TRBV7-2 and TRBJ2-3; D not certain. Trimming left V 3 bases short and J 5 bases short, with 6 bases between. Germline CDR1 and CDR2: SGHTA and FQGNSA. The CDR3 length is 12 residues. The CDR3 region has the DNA TGTGCCAGCAGCTTGCTCCGAGATACGCAGTATTTT. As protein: CASSLLRDTQYF.

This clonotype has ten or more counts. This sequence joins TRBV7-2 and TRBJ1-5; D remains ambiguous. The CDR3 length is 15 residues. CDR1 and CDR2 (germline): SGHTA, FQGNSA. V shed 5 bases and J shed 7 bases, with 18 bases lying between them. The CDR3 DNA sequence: TGTGCCAGCAGCGTTGATGGAGGAAGGTTGCAGCCCCAGCATTTT. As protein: CASSVDGGRLQPQHF.

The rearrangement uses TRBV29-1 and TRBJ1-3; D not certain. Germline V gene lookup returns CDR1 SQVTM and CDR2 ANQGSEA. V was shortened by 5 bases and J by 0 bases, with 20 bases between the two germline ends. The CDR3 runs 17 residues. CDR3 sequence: CSVSYQEFLSSGNTIYF. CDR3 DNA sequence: TGCAGCGTTTCGTATCAGGAGTTCCTGAGCTCTGGAAACACCATATATTTT.

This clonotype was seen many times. This CDR3 reads CAISESGAGGESEQYF. CDR3 DNA: TGTGCCATCAGTGAGTCCGGGGCGGGAGGTGAGAGCGAGCAGTACTTC. The rearrangement joins TRBV10-3 to TRBJ2-7, with 8 nucleotides matching TRBD2. The CDR3 contains 16 residues. After removal of 0 bases from V and 6 bases from J, the junction contained 10 bases not matched to a gene. Looked up from germline, CDR1 is ENHRY and CDR2 is SYGVKD.

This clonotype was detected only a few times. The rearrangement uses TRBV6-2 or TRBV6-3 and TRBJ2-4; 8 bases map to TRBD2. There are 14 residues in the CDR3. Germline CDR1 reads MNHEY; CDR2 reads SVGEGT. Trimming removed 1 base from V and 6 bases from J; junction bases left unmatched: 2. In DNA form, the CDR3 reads TGTGCCAGCAGTTACTTCGGACTAGCAAACATTCAGTACTTC. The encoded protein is CASSYFGLANIQYF.

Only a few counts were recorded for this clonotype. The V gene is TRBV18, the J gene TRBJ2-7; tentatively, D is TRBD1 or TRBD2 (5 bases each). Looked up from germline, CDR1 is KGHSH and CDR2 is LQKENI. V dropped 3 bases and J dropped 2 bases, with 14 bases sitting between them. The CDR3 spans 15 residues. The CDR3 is CASSPGAEPTYEQYF. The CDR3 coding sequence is TGTGCCAGCTCACCCGGGGCAGAGCCCACCTACGAGCAGTACTTC. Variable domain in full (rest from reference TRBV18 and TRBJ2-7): NAGVMQNPRHLVRRRGQEARLRCSPMKGHSHVYWYRQLPEEGLKFMVYLQKENIIDESGMPKERFSAEFPKEGPSILRIQQVVRGDSAAYFCASSPGAEPTYEQYFGPGTRLTVT.

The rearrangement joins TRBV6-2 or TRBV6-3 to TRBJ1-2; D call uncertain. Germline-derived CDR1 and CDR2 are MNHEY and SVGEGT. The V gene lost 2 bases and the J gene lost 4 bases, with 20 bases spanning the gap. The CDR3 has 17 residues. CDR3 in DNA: TGTGCCAGCAGTTACGAAGACGGCCGAGCGAATGCCTATGGCTACACCTTC. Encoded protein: CASSYEDGRANAYGYTF.

CDR3 in amino acids: CASSIGARGWENEQFF. Written as DNA, the CDR3 is TGTGCCAGTAGTATAGGGGCCAGGGGTTGGGAAAATGAGCAGTTCTTC. The gene calls are TRBV19 and TRBJ2-1; D may be TRBD1 (6 bases). Germline CDR1 is LNHDA and CDR2 is SQIVND (reference sequence). V lost 1 base and J 7 bases, leaving 17 bases between the germline ends. The CDR3 length is 16 residues.

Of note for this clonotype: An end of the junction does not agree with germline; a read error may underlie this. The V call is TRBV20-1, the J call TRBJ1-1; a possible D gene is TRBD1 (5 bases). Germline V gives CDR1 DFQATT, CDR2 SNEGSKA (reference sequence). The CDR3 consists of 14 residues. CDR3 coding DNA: TGCTGTGCTAGAGCTGGCGGGGGGAACACTGAAGCTTTCTTT. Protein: CCARAGGGNTEAFF.

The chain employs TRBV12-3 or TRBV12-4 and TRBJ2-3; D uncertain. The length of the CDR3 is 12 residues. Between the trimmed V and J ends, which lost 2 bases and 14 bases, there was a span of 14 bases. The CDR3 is CASSLKPSSGYF. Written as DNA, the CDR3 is TGTGCCAGCAGTTTAAAACCTTCGTCGGGGTATTTT.

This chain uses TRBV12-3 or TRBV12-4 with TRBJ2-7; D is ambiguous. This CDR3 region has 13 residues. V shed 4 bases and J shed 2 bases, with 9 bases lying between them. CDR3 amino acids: CASSYTDTYEQYF. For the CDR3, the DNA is TGTGCCAGCAGTTATACGGATACCTACGAGCAGTACTTC.

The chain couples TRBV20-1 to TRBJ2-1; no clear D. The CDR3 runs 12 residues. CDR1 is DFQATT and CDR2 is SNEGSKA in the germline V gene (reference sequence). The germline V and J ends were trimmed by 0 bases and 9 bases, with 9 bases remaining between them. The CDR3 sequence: CSARDLKAEQFF. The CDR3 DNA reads TGCAGTGCTAGAGATTTAAAGGCTGAGCAGTTCTTC.

This CDR3 is CASSLTSGSREQYF. DNA of the CDR3: TGTGCCAGCAGCCTGACTAGCGGGAGTAGGGAGCAGTACTTC. This chain uses TRBV7-9 with TRBJ2-7, with 12 bases lining up with TRBD2. CDR3 size: 14 residues. Trimming at V came to 5 bases and at J to 7 bases, leaving 6 bases not matched to a gene. Germline V CDR1 and CDR2: SEHNR, FQNEAQ (reference sequence).

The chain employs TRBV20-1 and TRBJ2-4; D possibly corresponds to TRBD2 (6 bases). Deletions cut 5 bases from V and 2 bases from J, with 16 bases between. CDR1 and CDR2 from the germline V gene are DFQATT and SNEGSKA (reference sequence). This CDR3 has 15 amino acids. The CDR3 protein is CSAYSAGWTKNIQYF. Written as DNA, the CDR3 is TGCAGTGCTTATTCAGCGGGTTGGACCAAAAACATTCAGTACTTC.

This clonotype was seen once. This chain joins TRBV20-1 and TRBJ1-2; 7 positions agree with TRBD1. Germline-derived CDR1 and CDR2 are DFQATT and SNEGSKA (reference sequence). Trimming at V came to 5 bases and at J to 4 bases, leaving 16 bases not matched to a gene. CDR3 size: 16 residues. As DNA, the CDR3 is TGCAGTGCTCCACAAAGTGATCAGAACAGGGGCTATGGCTACACCTTC. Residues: CSAPQSDQNRGYGYTF.

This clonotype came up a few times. The CDR3 loop is CASSPFPGGVVETQYF. The CDR3 coding sequence is TGTGCCAGCAGCCCCTTTCCAGGGGGCGTGGTGGAGACCCAGTACTTC. J is TRBJ2-5 and V is TRBV27; TRBD1 matches 8 bases. CDR3 size: 16 residues. Germline-derived CDR1 and CDR2 are MNHEY and SMNVEV (reference sequence). The junction had 14 bases not matched to a gene; V was cut back by 6 bases and J by 5 bases.